The next 30 T cell receptor beta chains were all read from a single sample in a study of T cell responses to AZD1222 COVID-19 vaccine. Here immunoSEQ multiplex PCR was the method, and the copy in TCRdb shows in-frame clones only, minus some. This table has 130,000 to 150,000 clones, about 90% appearing once. The sample here was peripheral blood, taken on day 0 of AZD1222 vaccination. The origin of the receptors is an adult in good health.

With regard to this clone: The sample has other DNA sequences that encode this CDR3 too. In nucleotides, the CDR3 is TGTGCCAGCCGAGTAGGGCAGCCCCAGCATTTT. This encodes CASRVGQPQHF. The chain has TRBV6-5 and TRBJ1-5; D call uncertain. Deletions cut 8 bases from V and 7 bases from J, with 9 bases between. Germline lookup yields CDR1 MNHEY and CDR2 SVGAGI. CDR3 length: 11 amino acids.

The rearrangement uses TRBV7-2 and TRBJ2-7; TRBD2 might be the D (7 bases). CDR3 size: 14 residues. Looked up from germline, CDR1 is SGHTA and CDR2 is FQGNSA. V was cut by 6 bases and J by 4 bases, with 16 bases left in between. DNA of the CDR3: TGTGCCAGCAGGAAAGGGGGGGAGGGTTACGAGCAGTACTTC. Protein sequence: CASRKGGEGYEQYF.

The chain has TRBV19 and TRBJ2-1; no definite D call. The V end lost 0 bases, the J end lost 7 bases, and 7 bases lay between the germline ends. The CDR3 runs to 13 residues. In germline, CDR1 is LNHDA, CDR2 SQIVND (reference sequence). The CDR3 protein is CASSIDLRNEQFF. In DNA form, the CDR3 reads TGTGCCAGTAGTATAGATCTCCGAAATGAGCAGTTCTTC. The variable domain in full, completed from reference TRBV19 and TRBJ2-1, reads DGGITQSPKYLFRKEGQNVTLSCEQNLNHDAMYWYRQDPGQGLRLIYYSQIVNDFQKGDIAEGYSVSREKKESFPLTVTSAQKNPTAFYLCASSIDLRNEQFFGPGTRLTVL.

A few counts support this clone. The chain employs TRBV13 and TRBJ2-2; TRBD1 agrees at 12 bases. J gave up 4 bases and V 3 bases, and 3 bases lay outside the gene matches. From germline, CDR1 is PRHDT and CDR2 FYEKMQ (reference sequence). The CDR3 runs to 16 residues. The CDR3 region has the DNA TGTGCCAGCAGCTTGGGACAGGGGGCTGGCACCGGGGAGCTGTTTTTT. The encoded protein is CASSLGQGAGTGELFF.

Only one count was recorded for this clone. The chain is built from TRBV5-1 and TRBJ1-3, with a tentative D call TRBD1 (6 bases). Trimming shortened V by 0 bases and J by 1 base, and 11 bases separated the two germline ends. Germline V gene lookup returns CDR1 SGHRS and CDR2 YFSETQ. The CDR3 contains 16 residues. CDR3 loop: CASSLGGHYSGNTIYF. Written as DNA, the CDR3 is TGCGCCAGCAGCTTGGGGGGACATTATTCTGGAAACACCATATATTTT.

The chain uses TRBV5-1 and TRBJ1-1; 9 bases fit TRBD1. The CDR3 loop spans 15 amino acids. The junction had 3 bases not matched to a gene; V was cut back by 3 bases and J by 0 bases. Per germline, CDR1 SGHRS and CDR2 YFSETQ. The CDR3 sequence is CASSYGTGMNTEAFF. CDR3 coding DNA: TGCGCCAGCAGCTACGGGACAGGGATGAACACTGAAGCTTTCTTT.

This clone was recorded only once. The chain employs TRBV4-1 and TRBJ1-6; 8 bases are shared with TRBD1. There are 15 residues in the CDR3. The ends lost 3 bases at V and 8 bases at J; junction bases unmatched: 6. Per germline, CDR1 MGHRA and CDR2 YSYEKL. The CDR3 loop is CASSHPGGADSPLHF. The CDR3 DNA reads TGCGCCAGCAGCCACCCAGGGGGCGCGGATTCACCCCTCCACTTT.

The V gene is TRBV29-1, the J gene TRBJ2-1, with 11 bases aligning to TRBD1. The trim removed 1 base at V and 8 bases at J, leaving 4 bases unmatched. The length of the CDR3 is 14 residues. The germline gives CDR1 SQVTM, CDR2 ANQGSEA. CDR3 DNA sequence: TGCAGCGTTGAAGGGACAGGGGGCTTCGATGAGCAGTTCTTC. Amino acids: CSVEGTGGFDEQFF.

This chain joins TRBV12-3 or TRBV12-4 and TRBJ2-2; unclear D gene. This CDR3 has 12 amino acids. With 2 bases removed from V and 6 bases from J, the gap between germline ends came to 4 bases. The CDR3 reads CASSLMAGELFF. For the CDR3, the DNA is TGTGCCAGCAGTTTAATGGCCGGGGAGCTGTTTTTT.

The J gene is TRBJ2-3, the V gene TRBV11-2, with 13 bases lining up with TRBD2. Germline V lookup: CDR1 SGHAT, CDR2 FQNNGV. V was clipped by 4 bases and J by 5 bases; unmatched bases: 15. CDR3 length equals 19 residues. CDR3 in amino acids: CASSSRLGLAGAQVDTQYF. In DNA, the CDR3 is TGTGCCAGCAGCTCCCGGCTCGGACTAGCGGGGGCACAAGTAGATACGCAGTATTTT. The full variable domain, completed using reference TRBV11-2 and TRBJ2-3, is EAGVAQSPRYKIIEKRQSVAFWCNPISGHATLYWYQQILGQGPKLLIQFQNNGVVDDSQLPKDRFSAERLKGVDSTLKIQPAKLEDSAVYLCASSSRLGLAGAQVDTQYFGPGTRLTVL.

The V gene is TRBV11-1, the J gene TRBJ2-7; no firm D call. The CDR3 totals 12 residues. The germline gives CDR1 SGHAT, CDR2 FQDESV (reference sequence). Between the trimmed V and J ends, which lost 5 bases and 3 bases, there was a span of 8 bases. CDR3 sequence (DNA): TGTGCCAGCAGCCCCGGCGTCTACGAGCAGTACTTC. It encodes CASSPGVYEQYF.

CDR3 protein: CASSLAGGTGNRETQYF. Here the CDR3 DNA reads TGTGCCAGCAGCTTAGCTGGCGGGACAGGGAACAGGGAGACCCAGTACTTC. The chain joins TRBV7-9 to TRBJ2-5, with 9 bases aligning to TRBD1. CDR1 and CDR2 (germline): SEHNR, FQNEAQ (reference sequence). This CDR3 comprises 17 residues. V lost 0 bases to trimming and J lost 5 bases; unmatched junction nucleotides: 10. Full variable domain (missing parts from reference TRBV7-9 and TRBJ2-5): DTGVSQNPRHKITKRGQNVTFRCDPISEHNRLYWYRQTLGQGPEFLTYFQNEAQLEKSRLLSDRFSAERPKGSFSTLEIQRTEQGDSAMYLCASSLAGGTGNRETQYFGPGTRLLVL.

This clone was recorded once. The genes are TRBV3-1 (or the pseudogene TRBV3-2) and TRBJ2-3; 7 bases fit TRBD2. V shed 4 bases, J shed 5 bases, and the junction held 12 bases outside the gene matches. The CDR3 loop spans 16 amino acids. Germline V gives CDR1 LGHDT, CDR2 YNNKEL (reference sequence). CDR3 nucleotides: TGTGCCAGCAGCCTGGGGACGCGGGGGTCGGGAGATACGCAGTATTTT. Translating gives CASSLGTRGSGDTQYF.

This chain connects TRBV6-5 to TRBJ2-1; TRBD2 might be the D (7 bases). V lost 6 bases, J lost 13 bases, and 16 bases lay in between. CDR3 length: 12 amino acids. Germline lookup yields CDR1 MNHEY and CDR2 SVGAGI. CDR3 protein: CASRALTGGQFF. The CDR3 region has the DNA TGTGCCAGCAGGGCCCTAACGGGGGGCCAGTTCTTC.

This chain uses TRBV3-1 (or the pseudogene TRBV3-2) with TRBJ2-5, with TRBD2 matching 12 bases. CDR3 length equals 14 residues. The V gene end was trimmed by 6 bases and the J gene end by 4 bases; junction bases not matched to a gene: 3. In germline, CDR1 is LGHDT, CDR2 YNNKEL (reference sequence). CDR3 in DNA: TGTGCCAGCAGAATGACTAGCGGGGGAGAGACCCAGTACTTC. This codes for CASRMTSGGETQYF.

V and J are TRBV5-4 and TRBJ2-3; D perhaps matches TRBD1 (6 bases). V was cut by 2 bases and J by 4 bases, with 11 bases left in between. The length of the CDR3 is 14 residues. Germline lookup yields CDR1 SGHNT and CDR2 YYREEE (reference sequence). The CDR3 loop is CASSLTGSADTQYF. Here the CDR3 DNA reads TGTGCCAGCAGCTTAACAGGGAGTGCAGATACGCAGTATTTT.

The sample holds a few counts of this clone. The genes are TRBV6-5 and TRBJ2-7, with 8 bases that match TRBD1. CDR3 length equals 15 residues. Germline assignment: CDR1 MNHEY and CDR2 SVGAGI. V was clipped by 0 bases and J by 6 bases; unmatched bases: 7. The CDR3: CASSYSQGASSEQYF. The CDR3 DNA reads TGTGCCAGCAGTTACTCCCAGGGGGCATCATCCGAGCAGTACTTC.

This sequence joins TRBV27 and TRBJ1-1; no definite D call. V was clipped by 5 bases and J by 1 base, with 8 bases between them. Germline CDR1 MNHEY, CDR2 SMNVEV (reference sequence). The CDR3 contains 13 residues. The CDR3 sequence: CASSRWWNTEAFF. In DNA, the CDR3 is TGTGCCAGCAGTCGGTGGTGGAACACTGAAGCTTTCTTT.

This clone has just one count. The rearrangement joins TRBV5-1 to TRBJ2-5; a possible D gene is TRBD1 (6 bases). Trimming removed 0 bases from V and 5 bases from J, with 8 bases in between. The CDR3 loop spans 13 amino acids. The germline V gene encodes CDR1 SGHRS and CDR2 YFSETQ. CDR3 sequence (DNA): TGCGCCAGCAGCTTGGAGGGGGTCGAGACCCAGTACTTC. Its protein is CASSLEGVETQYF.

The chain links TRBV15 to TRBJ2-7; the D call may be TRBD1 or TRBD2 (6 bases each). Germline V gene sequence: CDR1 LNHNV, CDR2 YYDKDF (reference sequence). The CDR3 runs 14 residues. The germline V and J ends were trimmed by 3 bases and 3 bases, with 12 bases remaining between them. In DNA form, the CDR3 reads TGTGCCACCAGCAGGGGGAGGACAGACTACGAGCAGTACTTC. It yields the protein CATSRGRTDYEQYF.

This chain connects TRBV14 to TRBJ1-4; a weak D match, TRBD1 (6 bases). Trimming removed 5 bases from V and 7 bases from J, with 11 bases in between. The CDR3 runs 13 residues. Germline loops: CDR1 SGHDN, CDR2 FVKESK. The CDR3: CASSRGSGEKLFF. CDR3 DNA sequence: TGTGCCAGCAGCAGGGGGTCGGGTGAAAAACTGTTTTTT.

The chain combines TRBV7-2 with TRBJ1-5; a weak D match, TRBD1 (5 bases). Deletions cut 0 bases from V and 4 bases from J, with 13 bases between. This CDR3 spans 16 amino acids. Germline loops: CDR1 SGHTA, CDR2 FQGNSA. The CDR3 reads CASSLARRQGNQPQHF. As DNA, the CDR3 is TGTGCCAGCAGCTTAGCGCGACGGCAGGGAAATCAGCCCCAGCATTTT.

The J gene is TRBJ2-7, the V gene TRBV11-2, with D possibly matching TRBD2 (6 bases). Per the germline V gene, CDR1 is SGHAT and CDR2 is FQNNGV. The CDR3 totals 14 residues. V lost 4 bases to trimming and J lost 4 bases, with 14 bases between them. The CDR3 DNA follows: TGTGCCAGCAGCTCACCCCGACTAGGTTACGAGCAGTACTTC. Its protein product is CASSSPRLGYEQYF.

The rearrangement joins TRBV5-3 to TRBJ1-4, with D possibly matching TRBD1 (6 bases). Being an ORF, TRBV5-3 has a function that is uncertain. The V and J ends lost 1 base and 5 bases respectively, with 18 bases between them. This CDR3 comprises 17 residues. CDR3: CARSLTGAKELNEKLFF. The CDR3 DNA is TGTGCCAGAAGCTTGACGGGGGCGAAAGAACTGAATGAAAAACTGTTTTTT.

The count of this clone is one. The chain carries TRBV25-1 and TRBJ1-6; the D is unclear. V was cut by 2 bases and J by 2 bases, with 4 bases left in between. The CDR3 has 14 amino acids. Germline CDR1 reads MGHDK; CDR2 reads SYGVNS. In DNA form, the CDR3 reads TGTGCCAGCAGTGAAAGGGCCTATAATTCACCCCTCCACTTT. This sequence encodes CASSERAYNSPLHF.

The genes are TRBV15 and TRBJ1-4; 8 bases agree with TRBD1. This CDR3 contains 15 residues. Germline V gene lookup returns CDR1 LNHNV and CDR2 YYDKDF (reference sequence). Unmatched junction bases numbered 2, after V lost 1 base and J lost 4 bases. This chain's CDR3 is CATSRGQGLNEKLFF. CDR3 bases: TGTGCCACCAGCAGAGGACAGGGGCTTAATGAAAAACTGTTTTTT.

This chain connects TRBV7-8 to TRBJ1-5, with D unclear. Trimming shortened V by 3 bases and J by 5 bases, and 11 bases separated the two germline ends. CDR3 length: 14 amino acids. Germline CDR1 reads SGHVS; CDR2 reads FQNEAQ. DNA of the CDR3: TGTGCCAGCAGCTTCTCGGGCTCCGATCAGCCCCAGCATTTT. Its protein is CASSFSGSDQPQHF.

This chain joins TRBV5-5 and TRBJ2-3; 8 bases fit TRBD1. J gave up 3 bases and V 4 bases, and 4 bases lay outside the gene matches. CDR3 size: 14 residues. Germline CDR1 SGHKS, CDR2 YYEKEE (reference sequence). CDR3 in amino acids: CASSPGQETDTQYF. CDR3 coding DNA: TGTGCCAGCAGCCCGGGACAGGAAACAGATACGCAGTATTTT.

The chain combines TRBV2 with TRBJ1-5; the D gene is possibly TRBD1 (6 bases). Germline CDR1 and CDR2: SNHLY and FYNNEI. CDR3 length: 15 amino acids. Trimming pared 8 bases from V and 0 bases from J, leaving 14 bases between. In DNA form, the CDR3 reads TGTGCCAGCGACCGGGACAAATTTAGCAATCAGCCCCAGCATTTT. Encoded protein: CASDRDKFSNQPQHF.

The V gene is TRBV2, the J gene TRBJ1-5; D is perhaps TRBD1 (5 bases). This CDR3 is 16 amino acids long. Per germline, CDR1 SNHLY and CDR2 FYNNEI. The V end was cut by 7 bases, the J end by 4 bases, with 20 bases between. In DNA, the CDR3 is TGTGCCAGCACTCGCCAGGGCCGGATTTCGAATCAGCCCCAGCATTTT. Its protein product is CASTRQGRISNQPQHF.